This TCR beta chain derives from a study of cytomegalovirus exposure and HLA in healthy donors (dated by TCRdb to the late 2010s). Notes on the research overall: A later analysis indicated that the roughly 130 validation repertoires were generated on the platform also employed for the 666 repertoires of the first cohort. The study aimed to test whether signatures of past pathogen exposure could be identified by cataloging public T cell receptors. Along with the approximately 650-subject first cohort, a separate validation cohort of over a hundred different subjects was used. The study combined high-throughput TCR immunosequencing, statistical association of individual TCRs with disease status, and machine learning to predict cytomegalovirus infection status. Results and caveats for the whole study, not just this receptor: The classifier was reported to diagnose cytomegalovirus status with high specificity and sensitivity in both the original and validation cohorts. Most TCR sequences were seen in very few donors, while some public TCRs were found in many individuals. All 120 or so repertoires were used to score co-occurrence in the validation cohort in a later analysis, because that analysis had no HLA typing for the cohort. Of the cluster scores, approximately 95% were above 0 in a later analysis, which found that TCRs clustered in the first cohort also tended to co-occur in the 120 validation repertoires. In the study, some 180 TCR beta chains were listed as associated with cytomegalovirus. In vitro tests confirmed that three of the cytomegalovirus-associated TCR beta chains recognize cytomegalovirus antigens. The authors suggested that the approach could potentially be generalized to other disease states and immunological phenotypes.

The donors were included in the validation cohort of some 120 subjects, a group kept apart from the roughly 700-subject first cohort. The method behind the library was the immunoSEQ multiplex PCR assay. The study's processing was this. A statistical classification framework was built for diagnosing cytomegalovirus status from the catalog of TCR beta chain sequences. The table comes from immuneACCESS by way of TCRdb, which keeps in-frame sequences with V and J called. Part of the clones is missing from these tables; in studies checked, under half for an unresolved V gene and the rest for unknown reasons. The V and J calls and the clone size are those of that table, but D and trimming were determined from the DNA. This sample lists 130,000 to 150,000 clones; about 87% were detected once. The ten most abundant clones make up roughly 6.5% of the sample. CDR1 MNHEY and CDR2 SMNVEV were looked up in the germline V gene (reference sequence). Taken from cysteine to phenylalanine, the CDR3 has 19 residues. Only CDR3 DNA remains: 57 bases, in frame from the first base. V loses 3 bases of germline sequence and J loses 2 bases, and the interval between the two ends is 25 bases.

Concerning this clone itself: It has no known antigen specificity. It has no much larger one-base neighbor in the sample; base qualities were not kept.

Sequencing was done on a sample of PBMCs. The chain is encoded by TRBV27 joined to TRBJ1-1; 5 matching bases give a weak D call of TRBD1. This TCR was recovered from a woman aged 25 to 39 in good health and CMV-seropositive. The CDR3 in this case is CASSLIVGGQGLFNTEAFF. The bases read TGTGCCAGCAGTTTGATCGTCGGCGGACAAGGCCTTTTCAACACTGAAGCTTTCTTT.